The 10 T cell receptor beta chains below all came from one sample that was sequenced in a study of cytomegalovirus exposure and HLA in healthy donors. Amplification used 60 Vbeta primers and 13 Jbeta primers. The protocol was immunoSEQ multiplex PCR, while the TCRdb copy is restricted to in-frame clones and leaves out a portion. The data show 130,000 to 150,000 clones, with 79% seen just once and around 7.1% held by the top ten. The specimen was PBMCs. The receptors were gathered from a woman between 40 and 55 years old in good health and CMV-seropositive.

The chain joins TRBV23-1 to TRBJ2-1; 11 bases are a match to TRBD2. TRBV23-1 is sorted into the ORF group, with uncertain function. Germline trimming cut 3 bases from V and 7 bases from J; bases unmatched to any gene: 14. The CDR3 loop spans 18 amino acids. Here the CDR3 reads CASSHPRTTSGALNEQFF. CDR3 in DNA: TGCGCCAGCAGTCACCCCCGTACGACTAGCGGGGCCCTAAATGAGCAGTTCTTC.

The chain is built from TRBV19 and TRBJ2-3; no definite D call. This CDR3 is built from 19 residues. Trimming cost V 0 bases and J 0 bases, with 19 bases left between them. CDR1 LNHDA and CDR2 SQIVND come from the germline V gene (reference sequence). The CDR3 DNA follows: TGTGCCAGTAGTATAGATGCCCCTCGGGTAACAACTAGCACAGATACGCAGTATTTT. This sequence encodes CASSIDAPRVTTSTDTQYF.

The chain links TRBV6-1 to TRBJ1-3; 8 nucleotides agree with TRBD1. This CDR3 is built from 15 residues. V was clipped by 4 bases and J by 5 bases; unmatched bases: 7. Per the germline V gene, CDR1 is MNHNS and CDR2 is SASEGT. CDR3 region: CASSGRQGLRNTIYF. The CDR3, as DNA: TGTGCCAGCAGTGGACGACAGGGGTTGCGAAACACCATATATTTT.

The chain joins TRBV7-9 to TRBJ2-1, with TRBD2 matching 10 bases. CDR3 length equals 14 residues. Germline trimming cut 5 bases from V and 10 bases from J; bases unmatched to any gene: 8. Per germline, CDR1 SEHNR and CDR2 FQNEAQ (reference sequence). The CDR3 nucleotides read TGTGCCAGCAGCGGACCAGCGGGGGGGGGAGAGCAGTTCTTC. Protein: CASSGPAGGGEQFF.

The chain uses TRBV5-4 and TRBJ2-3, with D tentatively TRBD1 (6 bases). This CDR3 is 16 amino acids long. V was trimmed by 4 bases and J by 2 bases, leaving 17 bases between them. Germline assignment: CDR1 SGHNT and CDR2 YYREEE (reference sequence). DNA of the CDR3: TGTGCCAGCAGCCAGGACAGCCTGACACTCACAGATACGCAGTATTTT. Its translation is CASSQDSLTLTDTQYF. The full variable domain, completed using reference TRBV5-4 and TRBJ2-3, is ETGVTQSPTHLIKTRGQQVTLRCSSQSGHNTVSWYQQALGQGPQFIFQYYREEENGRGNFPPRFSGLQFPNYSSELNVNALELDDSALYLCASSQDSLTLTDTQYFGPGTRLTVL.

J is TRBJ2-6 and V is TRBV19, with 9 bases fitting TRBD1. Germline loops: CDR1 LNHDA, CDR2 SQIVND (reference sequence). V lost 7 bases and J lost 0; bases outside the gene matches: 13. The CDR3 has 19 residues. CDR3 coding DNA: TGTGCCAGTAAGGGGATTCGGGACAGGGTCCTCTCTGGGGCCAACGTCCTGACTTTC. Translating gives CASKGIRDRVLSGANVLTF.

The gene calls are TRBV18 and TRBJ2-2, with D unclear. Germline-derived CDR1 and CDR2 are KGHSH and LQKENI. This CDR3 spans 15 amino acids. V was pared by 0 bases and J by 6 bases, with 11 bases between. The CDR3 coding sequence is TGTGCCAGCTCACCACCAACGCGCTTCGCCGGGGAGCTGTTTTTT. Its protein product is CASSPPTRFAGELFF.

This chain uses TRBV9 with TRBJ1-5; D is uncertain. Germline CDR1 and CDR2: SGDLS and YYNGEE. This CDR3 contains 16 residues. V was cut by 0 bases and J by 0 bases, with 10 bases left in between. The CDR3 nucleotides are TGTGCCAGCAGCGTAGTATCGGAGGATAGCAATCAGCCCCAGCATTTT. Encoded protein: CASSVVSEDSNQPQHF.

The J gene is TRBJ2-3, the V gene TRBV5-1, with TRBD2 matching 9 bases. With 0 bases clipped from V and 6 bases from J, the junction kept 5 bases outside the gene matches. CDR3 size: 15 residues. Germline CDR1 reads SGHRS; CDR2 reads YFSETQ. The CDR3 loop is CASSLGDSGGDTQYF. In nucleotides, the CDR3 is TGCGCCAGCAGCTTGGGGGATAGCGGGGGCGATACGCAGTATTTT. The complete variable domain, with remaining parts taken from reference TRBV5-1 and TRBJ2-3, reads KAGVTQTPRYLIKTRGQQVTLSCSPISGHRSVSWYQQTPGQGLQFLFEYFSETQRNKGNFPGRFSGRQFSNSRSEMNVSTLELGDSALYLCASSLGDSGGDTQYFGPGTRLTVL.

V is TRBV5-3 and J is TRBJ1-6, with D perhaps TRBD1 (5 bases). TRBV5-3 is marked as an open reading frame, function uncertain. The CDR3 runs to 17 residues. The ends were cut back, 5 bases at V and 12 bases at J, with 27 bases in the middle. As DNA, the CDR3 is TGTGCCAGAAGTTTCCTCGGGACTTGGAATGGGGATGGACCCCTCCACTTT. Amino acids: CARSFLGTWNGDGPLHF.